In its sample, the clone carrying this T cell receptor (beta chain) was seen many times. Its antigen is unknown. Time point given: patch test 1, 2 weeks after DPC sensitization. Documented treatment: therapeutic diphenylcyclopropenone sensitization with weekly scalp DPC. After removal of 8 bases from V and 1 base from J, the junction contained 7 bases not matched to a gene. This CDR3 is built from 14 residues. Germline CDR1 and CDR2: MNHEY and SVGAGI. TCRdb itself ran the RACE reads through MiXCR, one entry per CDR3 protein. Of around 380,000 distinct CDR3 sequences in the sample, approximately 5.1% were seen once. These data belong to a study of human T cells and chemical hapten exposure. The overall study: Diphenylcyclopropenone was applied weekly to patients' scalps across the roughly 24-week study. Enrolled patients were predominantly female and had alopecia areata, totalis or universalis. Points from the study as a whole: Because all patients had alopecia, their immune responses might differ from healthy ones. Significantly greater numbers of large CDR3 similarity clusters came from expanded TCRs than from controls.

The receptor was derived from a woman aged 50 to 60 with alopecia areata. Some clones in this sample may be carry-over from other donors' samples. The genes are TRBV6-5 and TRBJ2-7, with TRBD2 identical over 8 bases. The source was whole blood, collected in connection with sensitization to the hapten diphenylcyclopropenone (DPC). The CDR3 sequence: CASRPGGGSYEQYF. The CDR3 DNA follows: TGTGCCAGCCGCCCCGGGGGGGGGTCCTACGAGCAGTACTTC.